This entry describes one TCR beta chain. This sample is drawn from a study of blood T cell repertoires in COVID-19. Study as a whole: Sites across the United States, Italy and Spain contributed samples from acute and convalescent COVID-19. PBMCs, B-cell-depleted T cells, or T cells provided the cDNA or gDNA that made up the material.

In the original processing: Nucleated cell counts were estimated from reference gene primer amplification. Assay used: immunoSEQ multiplex PCR; TCRdb lists only in-frame clones, some missing. From that table come the V and J calls and clone size; the DNA was used to work out D and trimming. The table lists 120,000 or so clones, 85% of them singletons. From germline, CDR1 is SNHLY and CDR2 FYNNEI. V gave up 3 bases and J gave up 6 bases; unmatched junction bases: 4. The CDR3 is 13 amino acids. This chain connects TRBV2 to TRBJ2-5, with 7 bases identical to TRBD1. The sequencing sample was made of peripheral blood. The TCR originated in a man aged 55 to 70 with acute or convalescent COVID-19. The CDR3 sequence is CASSDLGQKTQYF. The CDR3 DNA reads TGTGCCAGCAGTGACCTGGGACAGAAGACCCAGTACTTC.